The clone carrying this TCR beta chain came up once. This entry is derived from a study of shared T cell receptors in the human thymus. The data were produced by immunoSEQ multiplex PCR, yet TCRdb's version contains in-frame clones alone and is incomplete. Among about 710,000 clones, over 75% were seen once, and the ten largest hold roughly 0.0094%. The CDR3 is 14 residues long. The V end lost 6 bases, the J end lost 3 bases, and 9 bases lay between the germline ends. Germline V gene lookup returns CDR1 MRHNA and CDR2 SNTAGT. These same data were also listed under a study on human thymus T cells. That work contributes: Thymus tissue was removed during corrective cardiac surgery.

Specimen: thymocytes. This receptor was identified in a boy under three years old with a congenital heart defect. The V gene is TRBV6-4, the J gene TRBJ2-6; D is undetermined. The CDR3 DNA follows: TGTGCCAGCAGCGCCAACTTTGGGGCCAACGTCCTGACTTTC. Its translation: CASSANFGANVLTF.